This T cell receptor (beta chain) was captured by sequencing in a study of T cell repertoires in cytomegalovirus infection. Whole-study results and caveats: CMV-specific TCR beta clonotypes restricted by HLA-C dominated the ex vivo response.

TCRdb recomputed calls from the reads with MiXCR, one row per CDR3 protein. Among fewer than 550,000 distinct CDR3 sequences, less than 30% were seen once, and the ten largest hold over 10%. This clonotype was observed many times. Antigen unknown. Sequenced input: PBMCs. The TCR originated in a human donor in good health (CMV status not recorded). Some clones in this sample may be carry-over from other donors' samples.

This chain's CDR3 is CASSTSGTANTEAFF. CDR3 DNA: TGTGCCAGCAGCACCTCCGGGACGGCGAACACTGAAGCTTTCTTT. V and J are TRBV7-2 and TRBJ1-1; the D gene is possibly TRBD1 (5 bases). V was pared by 5 bases and J by 1 base, with 14 bases between. The CDR3 is 15 amino acids. The germline V gene encodes CDR1 SGHTA and CDR2 FQGNSA.